This entry lists 30 T cell receptor beta chains sequenced from one sample in a study of blood T cell repertoires in COVID-19. Here immunoSEQ multiplex PCR was the method, and the copy in TCRdb shows in-frame clones only, minus some. The sample gives 310,000 or so clones, 85% to 90% of which show up once; roughly a tenth is in the top ten. Sequencing input: PBMCs or T cells enriched from blood (not recorded which). The receptor set was obtained from a woman between 18 and 30 years old who had recovered from COVID-19.

This clone appeared once. The V and J genes are TRBV10-3 and TRBJ1-1; D might be TRBD1 (5 bases). The V and J ends lost 2 bases and 4 bases respectively, with 11 bases between them. The CDR3 totals 14 residues. Germline CDR1 ENHRY, CDR2 SYGVKD. As DNA, the CDR3 is TGTGCCATCAGTGAGGGGGCGACGAGCACTGAAGCTTTCTTT. Translated: CAISEGATSTEAFF.

The chain links TRBV6-5 to TRBJ1-1, with 7 nucleotides matching TRBD1. Per the germline V gene, CDR1 is MNHEY and CDR2 is SVGAGI. The CDR3 extends over 15 amino acids. The junction had 8 bases not matched to a gene; V was cut back by 4 bases and J by 3 bases. The CDR3 sequence: CASSSYQTGDTEAFF. The CDR3 DNA is TGTGCCAGCAGTTCCTACCAAACAGGGGACACTGAAGCTTTCTTT.

The CDR3, as DNA: TGTGCCAGCAGCTCCTTTACAGGGTATGGGGAGACCCAGTACTTC. Translation gives CASSSFTGYGETQYF. The chain carries TRBV11-2 and TRBJ2-5, with a possible D match to TRBD1 (6 bases). The V gene lost 4 bases and the J gene lost 5 bases, with 17 bases spanning the gap. The CDR3 loop spans 15 amino acids. The germline V gene encodes CDR1 SGHAT and CDR2 FQNNGV.

In its sample, this clone was seen a few times. The chain recombines TRBV6-5 with TRBJ1-3; no clear D. Trimming removed 0 bases at V and 0 bases at J, with 9 bases between. The CDR3 has 16 residues. CDR1 MNHEY and CDR2 SVGAGI come from the germline V gene. The CDR3: CASSYSRAYSGNTIYF. DNA of the CDR3: TGTGCCAGCAGTTACTCGCGGGCTTACTCTGGAAACACCATATATTTT.

The chain carries TRBV5-1 and TRBJ2-2; 7 bases fit TRBD2. This CDR3 has 15 residues. Germline lookup yields CDR1 SGHRS and CDR2 YFSETQ. The V and J ends lost 4 bases and 8 bases, in that order; junction bases with no gene match: 11. The CDR3, as DNA: TGCGCCAGCAGCAGCAGTCAGGGAGGGGTAGGGGAGCTGTTTTTT. Protein sequence: CASSSSQGGVGELFF.

The chain uses TRBV29-1 and TRBJ2-7; 8 bases are a match to TRBD1. CDR3 length: 14 residues. J gave up 4 bases and V 6 bases, and 11 bases lay outside the gene matches. Germline V gene data show CDR1 as SQVTM and CDR2 as ANQGSEA. The CDR3 sequence: CSVLGQGLPYEQYF. In nucleotides, the CDR3 is TGCAGCGTCTTAGGACAGGGCCTCCCATACGAGCAGTACTTC.

The chain is built from TRBV11-2 and TRBJ1-2; D is perhaps TRBD1 (5 bases). The CDR3 is 13 residues long. Per germline, CDR1 SGHAT and CDR2 FQNNGV. Trimming pared 5 bases from V and 4 bases from J, leaving 11 bases between. This CDR3 is CASSPWGGYGYTF. The CDR3 DNA reads TGTGCCAGCAGCCCTTGGGGGGGCTATGGCTACACCTTC.

The chain links TRBV5-1 to TRBJ2-3, with 15 bases lining up with TRBD2. Germline-derived CDR1 and CDR2 are SGHRS and YFSETQ. The J segment lost 1 base and the V segment lost 3 bases, leaving 6 bases of the junction unmatched. The CDR3 consists of 18 residues. CDR3 bases: TGCGCCAGCAGCTCCGGGACTAGCGGGAGGAGGGGCACAGATACGCAGTATTTT. The encoded protein is CASSSGTSGRRGTDTQYF.

This clone has just one count. The V gene is TRBV5-5, the J gene TRBJ1-4; perhaps TRBD1 as D (6 bases). Germline V gene lookup returns CDR1 SGHKS and CDR2 YYEKEE (reference sequence). CDR3 length: 15 amino acids. V was cut by 5 bases and J by 4 bases, with 15 bases left in between. The CDR3 sequence is CASRKGSQGNEKLFF. CDR3 bases: TGTGCCAGCAGGAAAGGATCACAGGGTAATGAAAAACTGTTTTTT. Complete variable domain (other parts from reference TRBV5-5 and TRBJ1-4): DAGVTQSPTHLIKTRGQQVTLRCSPISGHKSVSWYQQVLGQGPQFIFQYYEKEERGRGNFPDRFSARQFPNYSSELNVNALLLGDSALYLCASRKGSQGNEKLFFGSGTQLSVL.

V usage is TRBV3-1 (or the pseudogene TRBV3-2) and J usage is TRBJ2-5; a weak D match, TRBD2 (5 bases). V dropped 4 bases and J dropped 4 bases, with 10 bases sitting between them. Germline V gives CDR1 LGHDT, CDR2 YNNKEL (reference sequence). There are 13 residues in the CDR3. The CDR3 region is CASSPGGGETQYF. DNA of the CDR3: TGTGCCAGCAGCCCGGGCGGAGGAGAGACCCAGTACTTC.

J is TRBJ2-1 and V is TRBV29-1; TRBD2 matches at 8 bases. V lost 6 bases, J lost 1 base, and 11 bases stayed unmatched. Germline V gives CDR1 SQVTM, CDR2 ANQGSEA. The CDR3 sequence is 16 residues long. DNA for the CDR3: TGCAGCGTCGGTGGAGCGGGGGTGTTGTCCTACAATGAGCAGTTCTTC. This translates into CSVGGAGVLSYNEQFF.

The V gene is TRBV7-9, the J gene TRBJ1-6, with a weak D call TRBD1 (6 bases). Germline assignment: CDR1 SEHNR and CDR2 FQNEAQ (reference sequence). This CDR3 has 14 residues. The V end was cut by 5 bases, the J end by 4 bases, with 9 bases between. As DNA, the CDR3 is TGTGCCAGCAGCGATGGACAGTATAATTCACCCCTCCACTTT. Translating gives CASSDGQYNSPLHF.

The chain couples TRBV5-1 to TRBJ1-6, with TRBD1 matching 7 bases. The CDR3 sequence is 15 residues long. V trimming: 0 bases; J trimming: 6 bases; junction bases outside the gene matches: 3. CDR1 is SGHRS and CDR2 is YFSETQ in the germline V gene. Here the CDR3 reads CASSLAGQVNSPLHF. For the CDR3, the DNA is TGCGCCAGCAGCTTGGCCGGACAGGTTAATTCACCCCTCCACTTT.

This clone has a handful of counts. The rearrangement joins TRBV7-9 to TRBJ2-7; no reliable D call. CDR1 and CDR2 (germline): SEHNR, FQNEAQ (reference sequence). V lost 2 bases and J lost 2, with 10 bases in between. The CDR3 runs 14 residues. CDR3 DNA: TGTGCCAGCAGCTTATCTGACGGAGCCTACGAGCAGTACTTC. Protein product: CASSLSDGAYEQYF.

This clone occurred a few times. The V gene is TRBV7-9, the J gene TRBJ1-1; D is unresolved. This CDR3 has 15 residues. Trimming shortened V by 3 bases and J by 4 bases, and 15 bases separated the two germline ends. The germline V gene has CDR1 SEHNR and CDR2 FQNEAQ (reference sequence). The CDR3 protein is CASSFSTRWSTEAFF. CDR3 coding DNA: TGTGCCAGCAGCTTCTCGACTAGGTGGAGCACTGAAGCTTTCTTT.

This chain connects TRBV27 to TRBJ1-2; TRBD1 aligns across 8 bases. The CDR3 runs 15 residues. The ends lost 1 base at V and 4 bases at J; junction bases unmatched: 5. CDR1 is MNHEY, CDR2 SMNVEV, per germline (reference sequence). The CDR3 sequence is CASSLLSGQGYGYTF. The CDR3 nucleotides are TGTGCCAGCAGTTTATTATCTGGACAGGGCTATGGCTACACCTTC.

J is TRBJ1-1 and V is TRBV7-8; D is unclear. Trimming removed 5 bases at V and 4 bases at J, with 14 bases between. The V gene's germline CDR1 is SGHVS and CDR2 FQNEAQ. The CDR3 is made up of 14 amino acids. This CDR3 is CASSPREGSTEAFF. The CDR3 DNA reads as TGTGCCAGCAGCCCTCGGGAAGGAAGCACTGAAGCTTTCTTT.

The CDR3 is CAIRDTTNEKLFF. The CDR3 bases are TGTGCCATCAGAGACACAACTAATGAAAAACTGTTTTTT. The chain is built from TRBV10-3 and TRBJ1-4; D is undetermined. V dropped 6 bases and J dropped 0 bases, with 5 bases sitting between them. CDR1 is ENHRY and CDR2 is SYGVKD in the germline V gene. The CDR3 covers 13 residues.

About this clone: Other DNA sequences in this specimen translate into the identical CDR3. The chain recombines TRBV18 with TRBJ2-1; 11 nucleotides align to TRBD2. V lost 3 bases and J lost 7; bases outside the gene matches: 2. CDR3 length equals 14 residues. Germline-derived CDR1 and CDR2 are KGHSH and LQKENI. The CDR3 nucleotides are TGTGCCAGCTCACCCGGGACTAGCGGTAATGAGCAGTTCTTC. Translating it yields CASSPGTSGNEQFF.

The chain has TRBV4-1 and TRBJ2-7; TRBD2 is a possible D gene (6 bases). The V end lost 0 bases, the J end lost 4 bases, and 13 bases lay between the germline ends. The V gene's germline CDR1 is MGHRA and CDR2 YSYEKL. This CDR3 region has 15 residues. The CDR3 spells CASSQDGGLTYEQYF. The CDR3 bases are TGCGCCAGCAGCCAAGATGGGGGACTTACATACGAGCAGTACTTC.

The rearrangement uses TRBV28 and TRBJ1-2, with D possibly being TRBD1 (5 bases). The germline V and J ends were trimmed by 2 bases and 6 bases, with 10 bases remaining between them. This CDR3 comprises 13 residues. CDR1 MDHEN and CDR2 SYDVKM come from the germline V gene. In nucleotides, the CDR3 is TGTGCCAGCAGTTTAGGCAGGGTGGATGGCTACACCTTC. It translates to CASSLGRVDGYTF.

This chain uses TRBV5-1 with TRBJ1-4, with D unresolved. V lost 6 bases and J 4 bases, leaving 10 bases between the germline ends. The CDR3 extends over 13 amino acids. CDR1 and CDR2 from the germline V gene are SGHRS and YFSETQ. The CDR3 loop reads CASNPTGNEKLFF. DNA for the CDR3: TGCGCCAGCAACCCTACGGGTAATGAAAAACTGTTTTTT.

This clone was seen just once. The chain combines TRBV7-9 with TRBJ2-7, with 12 bases matching TRBD1. With 5 bases clipped from V and 2 bases from J, the junction kept 4 bases outside the gene matches. This CDR3 is 15 amino acids long. CDR1 is SEHNR, CDR2 FQNEAQ, per germline (reference sequence). The CDR3 region is CASSPGQGATYEQYF. The DNA for the CDR3 is TGTGCCAGCAGCCCGGGACAGGGGGCGACCTACGAGCAGTACTTC.

The rearrangement links TRBV11-2 to TRBJ1-1; D is perhaps TRBD1 (6 bases). This CDR3 region has 16 residues. Germline CDR1 is SGHAT and CDR2 is FQNNGV. V was shortened by 1 base and J by 3 bases, with 15 bases between the two germline ends. The CDR3 DNA is TGTGCCAGCAGCTTAGCGGGACAACCTGGGGACACTGAAGCTTTCTTT. Translation gives CASSLAGQPGDTEAFF.

This clone showed up just once. The chain has TRBV7-2 and TRBJ1-2; D call uncertain. The V gene's germline CDR1 is SGHTA and CDR2 FQGNSA. The CDR3 runs to 13 residues. The V end lost 5 bases, the J end lost 4 bases, and 11 bases lay between the germline ends. The CDR3 reads CASSLGGSYGYTF. The CDR3 DNA sequence: TGTGCCAGCAGCCTAGGCGGTTCCTATGGCTACACCTTC.

The chain uses TRBV5-1 and TRBJ2-2; D is possibly TRBD2 (5 bases). Germline loops: CDR1 SGHRS, CDR2 YFSETQ. CDR3 length equals 14 residues. Trimming removed 3 bases from V and 1 base from J, with 7 bases in between. The CDR3 region has the DNA TGCGCCAGCAGCTGGGGAGAGAACACCGGGGAGCTGTTTTTT. Its translation: CASSWGENTGELFF.

CDR3 loop: CASSPRLAGLTDTQYF. The CDR3 DNA reads TGTGCCAGCAGTCCCCGACTAGCGGGGCTCACAGATACGCAGTATTTT. This chain connects TRBV6-6 to TRBJ2-3; TRBD2 matches at 11 bases. The CDR3 consists of 16 residues. Germline V CDR1 and CDR2: MNHNY, SVGAGI (reference sequence). The V gene end was trimmed by 5 bases and the J gene end by 2 bases; junction bases not matched to a gene: 6.

The table lists this clone with a few counts. The genes are TRBV6-5 and TRBJ2-1; D unclear. The CDR3 loop spans 11 amino acids. Trimming pared 6 bases from V and 5 bases from J, leaving 5 bases between. Germline lookup yields CDR1 MNHEY and CDR2 SVGAGI. CDR3 bases: TGTGCCAGCAGAAATAACAATGAGCAGTTCTTC. Translation: CASRNNNEQFF.

This clone was counted a single time. The rearrangement links TRBV30 to TRBJ1-1; D perhaps matches TRBD1 (5 bases). The CDR3 runs 12 residues. V lost 3 bases and J 6 bases, leaving 11 bases between the germline ends. Germline assignment: CDR1 GTSNPN and CDR2 SVGIG (reference sequence). The CDR3 region is CAWSAGSPEAFF. The CDR3, as DNA: TGTGCCTGGAGCGCAGGGTCGCCTGAAGCTTTCTTT.

The chain couples TRBV11-2 to TRBJ1-1; 10 bases line up with TRBD1. The CDR3 totals 15 residues. V shed 3 bases, J shed 5 bases, and the junction held 6 bases outside the gene matches. The germline V gene has CDR1 SGHAT and CDR2 FQNNGV. CDR3 bases: TGTGCCAGCAGCTTGGTGGGACAGGGGCTTACTGAAGCTTTCTTT. This translates into CASSLVGQGLTEAFF. Complete variable domain (other parts from reference TRBV11-2 and TRBJ1-1): EAGVAQSPRYKIIEKRQSVAFWCNPISGHATLYWYQQILGQGPKLLIQFQNNGVVDDSQLPKDRFSAERLKGVDSTLKIQPAKLEDSAVYLCASSLVGQGLTEAFFGQGTRLTVV.